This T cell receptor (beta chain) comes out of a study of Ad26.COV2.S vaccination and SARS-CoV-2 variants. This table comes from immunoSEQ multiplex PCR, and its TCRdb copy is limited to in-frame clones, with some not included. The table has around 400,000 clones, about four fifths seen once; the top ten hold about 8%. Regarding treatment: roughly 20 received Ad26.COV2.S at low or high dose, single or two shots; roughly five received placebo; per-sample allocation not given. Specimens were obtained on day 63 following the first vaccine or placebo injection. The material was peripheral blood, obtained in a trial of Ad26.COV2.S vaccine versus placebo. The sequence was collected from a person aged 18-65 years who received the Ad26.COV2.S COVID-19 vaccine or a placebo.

CDR3 loop: CAWSTGAVGQPQHF. As DNA, the CDR3 is TGTGCCTGGAGTACAGGAGCAGTAGGACAGCCCCAGCATTTT. J is TRBJ1-5 and V is TRBV30; tentatively, D is TRBD1 (5 bases). Germline CDR1 is GTSNPN and CDR2 is SVGIG (reference sequence). V was trimmed by 2 bases and J by 7 bases, leaving 15 bases between them. This CDR3 has 14 residues. The full variable domain, with the rest looked up from reference TRBV30 and TRBJ1-5, is SQTIHQWPATLVQPVGSPLSLECTVEGTSNPNLYWYRQAAGRGLQLLFYSVGIGQISSEVPQNLSASRPQDRQFILSSKKLLLSDSGFYLCAWSTGAVGQPQHFGDGTRLSIL.